This record looks at one T cell receptor (beta chain) sequence and its context. Its antigen is unidentified. This sample was taken from a study of persistence of HIV-infected CD4 T cells. Across the whole study: The sample holds CD4+ T cells responsive to CMV or HIV-1 Gag. Regarding the study as a whole: CMV- and Gag-responding cells had lower TCRbeta richness than CD3/CD28-responding cells. Bulk TCR data could not be restricted to HIV-1-infected CMV-responding cells.

Cells were stimulated with CMV-infected fibroblast lysates at approximately 10 ug/mL. CD40L/CD69 double-negative CD45RO-high memory CD4+ T cells were collected. This was the immunoSEQ version 4 assay in survey mode. The method was immunoSEQ multiplex PCR; TCRdb's version includes in-frame clones alone and lacks a portion of them. This table holds 40,000 to 55,000 clones, about 80% found once. This CDR3 region has 13 residues. After removal of 6 bases from V and 9 bases from J, the junction contained 8 bases not matched to a gene. This chain links TRBV12-3 or TRBV12-4 with TRBJ1-2, with 9 bases matching TRBD1. The sequence derives from an adult man with HIV who was CMV-seropositive. Sample: CD4+ T cells sorted from PBMCs after approximately 20-hour stimulation, taken from a patient who received antiretroviral therapy. The CDR3 sequence is CASRLPGTGRYTF. DNA for the CDR3: TGTGCCAGCAGGCTCCCCGGGACAGGGCGCTACACCTTC.